Following are 27 T cell receptor beta chains from one sample sequenced in a study of CD8 T cells in Susac syndrome. Random hexamers were used to reverse transcribe 0.5 to 1 ug of RNA. Each CDR3 protein gets one entry after TCRdb re-called the immunoSEQ multiplex PCR reads with MiXCR. The top ten hold less than 0.15% of the sample, which has about 200,000 distinct CDR3 sequences, roughly 90% seen once. The sequenced sample was CD8+ T cells from PBMCs. The receptors shown here come from a human donor with multiple sclerosis.

CDR3 in DNA: TGTGCCAGTAGTATCGGGGGCTCGGATGGCTACACCTTC. Residues: CASSIGGSDGYTF. The V gene is TRBV19, the J gene TRBJ1-2; a weak D match, TRBD1 (6 bases). This CDR3 is built from 13 residues. Trimming cost V 3 bases and J 6 bases, with 11 bases left between them. Germline V lookup: CDR1 LNHDA, CDR2 SQIVND (reference sequence).

The chain is built from TRBV30 and TRBJ1-2; 7 bases fit TRBD1. CDR1 is GTSNPN, CDR2 SVGIG, per germline (reference sequence). The CDR3 extends over 17 amino acids. The junction had 18 bases not matched to a gene; V was cut back by 3 bases and J by 5 bases. CDR3: CAWRPTGTDSLAYGYTF. CDR3 DNA: TGTGCCTGGAGACCAACCGGGACAGATAGCCTAGCTTATGGCTACACCTTC.

The chain employs TRBV12-3 or TRBV12-4 and TRBJ2-7; TRBD1 matches 7 bases. The CDR3 sequence is 14 residues long. Unmatched junction bases numbered 11, after V lost 9 bases and J lost 3 bases. For the CDR3, the DNA is TGTGCCAGGGAATGGGGCCGGGACAGCTACGAGCAGTACTTC. It codes for CAREWGRDSYEQYF.

This CDR3 is CASSWSGRWSEQYF. CDR3 in DNA: TGTGCCAGCAGCTGGAGCGGGAGATGGAGCGAGCAGTACTTC. The rearrangement uses TRBV5-6 and TRBJ2-7, with 8 bases matching TRBD2. Germline V gene lookup returns CDR1 SGHDT and CDR2 YYEEEE. The CDR3 totals 14 residues. V gave up 3 bases and J gave up 6 bases; unmatched junction bases: 8.

The V gene is TRBV5-4, the J gene TRBJ1-2, with TRBD1 identical over 7 bases. The CDR3 length is 14 residues. CDR1 is SGHNT and CDR2 is YYREEE in the germline V gene (reference sequence). Trimming took 4 bases from V and 6 from J; bases not matched to a gene: 9. The CDR3 spells CASSPGGEVHGYTF. In nucleotides, the CDR3 is TGTGCCAGCAGCCCAGGGGGGGAAGTCCATGGCTACACCTTC.

The chain has TRBV4-2 and TRBJ1-1; D is perhaps TRBD1 (5 bases). From germline, CDR1 is LGHNA and CDR2 YNFKEQ. The CDR3 extends over 17 amino acids. V shed 3 bases and J shed 2 bases, with 19 bases lying between them. CDR3 sequence reads: CASSHLRDADSNTEAFF. The CDR3 nucleotides read TGTGCCAGCAGCCACCTCCGGGACGCCGATTCTAACACTGAAGCTTTCTTT.

The chain has TRBV9 and TRBJ2-5, with D uncertain. Germline-derived CDR1 and CDR2 are SGDLS and YYNGEE. Trimming removed 2 bases at V and 2 bases at J, with 13 bases between. CDR3 size: 15 residues. CDR3 sequence: CASSVVGNQQETQYF. The DNA for the CDR3 is TGTGCCAGCAGCGTGGTAGGAAACCAACAAGAGACCCAGTACTTC. The full variable domain, rest sourced from reference TRBV9 and TRBJ2-5, is DSGVTQTPKHLITATGQRVTLRCSPRSGDLSVYWYQQSLDQGLQFLIQYYNGEERAKGNILERFSAQQFPDLHSELNLSSLELGDSALYFCASSVVGNQQETQYFGPGTRLLVL.

The V gene is TRBV15, the J gene TRBJ2-1; 7 bases align to TRBD1. There are 15 residues in the CDR3. CDR1 LNHNV and CDR2 YYDKDF come from the germline V gene (reference sequence). After removal of 6 bases from V and 1 base from J, the junction contained 6 bases not matched to a gene. CDR3 protein: CATREGTASYNEQFF. CDR3 nucleotides: TGTGCCACCAGGGAAGGGACAGCTTCCTACAATGAGCAGTTCTTC. Together with reference TRBV15 and TRBJ2-1, the CDR3 gives the full variable domain: DAMVIQNPRYQVTQFGKPVTLSCSQTLNHNVMYWYQQKSSQAPKLLFHYYDKDFNNEADTPDNFQSRRPNTSFCFLDIRSPGLGDTAMYLCATREGTASYNEQFFGPGTRLTVL.

CDR3 nucleotide sequence: TGTGCCAGCGGCCTAGTTTCTCTGCCGACTGAAGCTTTCTTT. It is translated as CASGLVSLPTEAFF. The chain employs TRBV27 and TRBJ1-1, with D uncertain. The ends were cut back, 8 bases at V and 5 bases at J, with 18 bases in the middle. CDR3 length: 14 amino acids. Germline V lookup: CDR1 MNHEY, CDR2 SMNVEV (reference sequence).

J is TRBJ1-1 and V is TRBV20-1, with D hard to call. The V end lost 4 bases, the J end lost 1 base, and 16 bases lay between the germline ends. Per germline, CDR1 DFQATT and CDR2 SNEGSKA (reference sequence). The CDR3 has 15 amino acids. The CDR3 reads CSATDWEFENTEAFF. The CDR3 region has the DNA TGCAGTGCTACTGACTGGGAGTTCGAGAACACTGAAGCTTTCTTT.

The CDR3 DNA reads TGCAGCGTTGAGAACAGGTCCAGCTCCTACAATGAGCAGTTCTTC. It is translated as CSVENRSSSYNEQFF. The genes are TRBV29-1 and TRBJ2-1, with TRBD1 as a possible D gene (5 bases). Between the trimmed V and J ends, which lost 3 bases and 0 bases, there was a span of 12 bases. Germline V gene sequence: CDR1 SQVTM, CDR2 ANQGSEA. The CDR3 is 15 residues long.

For this clonotype: A junction boundary mismatches the germline segment, possibly from a read error. J is TRBJ2-7 and V is TRBV7-8; D unresolved. The germline CDR1 and CDR2 sequences are SGHVS and FQNEAQ. CDR3 length: 14 amino acids. This chain's CDR3 is CASSSMLRLYEQYF. CDR3 nucleotide sequence: TGTGCCAGCAGCTCCATGCTCCGGCTATACGAGCAGTACTTT.

V and J are TRBV24-1 and TRBJ2-1; D is possibly TRBD2 (6 bases). CDR1 is KGHDR, CDR2 SFDVKD, per germline. V dropped 4 bases and J dropped 4 bases, with 16 bases sitting between them. CDR3 length equals 16 residues. The CDR3 is CATSEVSGNFYNEQFF. CDR3 nucleotide sequence: TGTGCCACCAGTGAGGTTAGCGGAAATTTTTACAATGAGCAGTTCTTC.

This clonotype is a singleton in its sample. The chain has TRBV4-3 and TRBJ2-5; 7 bases are a match to TRBD1. Germline CDR1 LGHNA, CDR2 YSLEER. The CDR3 runs 14 residues. Trimming took 2 bases from V and 7 from J; bases not matched to a gene: 7. CDR3 protein: CASSQPGQLGTQYF. The CDR3 DNA is TGCGCCAGCAGCCAACCGGGACAGTTGGGGACCCAGTACTTC.

The CDR3 DNA sequence: TGCGCCAGCAGCCCCTCCCCCCTGAAGGACTATGGCTACACCTTC. The encoded protein is CASSPSPLKDYGYTF. This rearrangement joins TRBV5-1 to TRBJ1-2; unclear D gene. Trimming cost V 4 bases and J 3 bases, with 16 bases left between them. The germline V gene encodes CDR1 SGHRS and CDR2 YFSETQ. This CDR3 comprises 15 residues.

The chain employs TRBV12-3 or TRBV12-4 and TRBJ2-1; TRBD2 is a possible D gene (6 bases). The CDR3 loop spans 12 amino acids. The V end was cut by 2 bases, the J end by 8 bases, with 7 bases between. The CDR3 coding sequence is TGTGCCAGCAGTTTAAGGGAGGATGAGCAGTTCTTC. The encoded protein is CASSLREDEQFF.

The rearrangement uses TRBV5-6 and TRBJ2-7; 10 bases align to TRBD2. Germline CDR1 and CDR2: SGHDT and YYEEEE. CDR3 length: 14 amino acids. V lost 4 bases, J lost 2 bases, and 3 bases stayed unmatched. The CDR3 region is CASSGSGGPYEQYF. The CDR3, as DNA: TGTGCCAGCAGCGGTAGCGGGGGGCCCTACGAGCAGTACTTC.

V is TRBV14 and J is TRBJ1-1; the D gene is possibly TRBD1 (6 bases). Looked up from germline, CDR1 is SGHDN and CDR2 is FVKESK. V was trimmed by 8 bases and J by 1 base, leaving 20 bases between them. The CDR3 loop spans 16 amino acids. CDR3 bases: TGTGCCAGCCGATCGATTTTGACAGGTTCGAACACTGAAGCTTTCTTT. It translates to CASRSILTGSNTEAFF.

This clonotype was seen only a few times. V is TRBV5-6 and J is TRBJ1-1, with D unclear. This CDR3 comprises 13 residues. In germline, CDR1 is SGHDT, CDR2 YYEEEE. V shed 0 bases and J shed 4 bases, with 7 bases lying between them. CDR3 residues: CASSLGSSTEAFF. In nucleotides, the CDR3 is TGTGCCAGCAGCTTGGGGTCTAGCACTGAAGCTTTCTTT.

This clonotype appeared a few times. The chain couples TRBV5-4 to TRBJ2-1; D gene unclear. Germline CDR1 is SGHNT and CDR2 is YYREEE (reference sequence). V lost 3 bases and J 5 bases, leaving 6 bases between the germline ends. This CDR3 region has 12 residues. The CDR3 sequence is CASSSTDNEQFF. In DNA, the CDR3 is TGTGCCAGCAGCTCGACTGACAATGAGCAGTTCTTC.

The rearrangement uses TRBV9 and TRBJ1-1, with D possibly being TRBD1 (5 bases). The CDR3 is made up of 15 amino acids. V lost 0 bases and J lost 6, with 15 bases in between. The germline gives CDR1 SGDLS, CDR2 YYNGEE. In nucleotides, the CDR3 is TGTGCCAGCAGCGTAGAGGACACTCATGGGGCTGAAGCTTTCTTT. The encoded protein is CASSVEDTHGAEAFF.

J is TRBJ2-7 and V is TRBV9; no firm D call. This CDR3 spans 14 amino acids. The V gene lost 0 bases and the J gene lost 2 bases, with 9 bases spanning the gap. CDR1 and CDR2 (germline): SGDLS, YYNGEE. The CDR3 here is CASSVAGETYEQYF. CDR3 sequence (DNA): TGTGCCAGCAGCGTAGCTGGCGAGACCTACGAGCAGTACTTC.

CDR3 loop: CASSLWGTEAFF. CDR3 sequence (DNA): TGTGCCAGCAGTTTATGGGGGACTGAAGCTTTCTTT. The V call is TRBV12-3 or TRBV12-4, the J call TRBJ1-1; tentative D call: TRBD1 (5 bases). The CDR3 contains 12 residues. Trimming stripped 2 bases from V and 5 bases from J, with 6 bases between.

This chain uses TRBV15 with TRBJ2-5; D may correspond to TRBD1 or TRBD2 (6 bases each). Germline V lookup: CDR1 LNHNV, CDR2 YYDKDF (reference sequence). This CDR3 region has 16 residues. V was trimmed by 0 bases and J by 5 bases, leaving 16 bases between them. CDR3 in DNA: TGTGCCACCAGCAGAGATGGTCGAGGGGGAGGCGAGACCCAGTACTTC. It specifies CATSRDGRGGGETQYF.

The chain couples TRBV5-1 to TRBJ2-7, with 9 bases that match TRBD2. V lost 6 bases and J lost 0; bases outside the gene matches: 4. Germline CDR1 SGHRS, CDR2 YFSETQ. The CDR3 contains 14 residues. As DNA, the CDR3 is TGCGCCAGCAAAGCGGGAGGAAACTCCTACGAGCAGTACTTC. This sequence encodes CASKAGGNSYEQYF.

The chain couples TRBV18 to TRBJ1-4; D uncertain. The germline V gene encodes CDR1 KGHSH and CDR2 LQKENI. This CDR3 is 15 amino acids long. V gave up 2 bases and J gave up 3 bases, with 10 bases separating them. Here the CDR3 reads CASSPGEGPNEKLFF. The CDR3 DNA sequence: TGTGCCAGCTCACCAGGGGAGGGCCCTAATGAAAAACTGTTTTTT.

The CDR3 spells CSAATTSLSEAFF. In nucleotides, the CDR3 is TGCAGTGCTGCGACCACAAGTTTGTCTGAAGCTTTCTTT. The chain employs TRBV20-1 and TRBJ1-1; D gene ambiguous. Trimming stripped 5 bases from V and 6 bases from J, with 16 bases between. Per the germline V gene, CDR1 is DFQATT and CDR2 is SNEGSKA (reference sequence). The CDR3 extends over 13 amino acids.